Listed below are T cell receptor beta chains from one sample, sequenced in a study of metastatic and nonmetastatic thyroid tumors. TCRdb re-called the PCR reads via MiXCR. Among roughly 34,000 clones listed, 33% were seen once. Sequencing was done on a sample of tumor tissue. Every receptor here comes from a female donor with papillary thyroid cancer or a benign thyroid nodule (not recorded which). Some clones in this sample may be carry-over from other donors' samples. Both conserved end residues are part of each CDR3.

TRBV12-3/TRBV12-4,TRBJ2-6,CASSLGQGKDLTF
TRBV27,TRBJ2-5,CASSPSSHPPLETQYF
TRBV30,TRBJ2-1,CAWKKWDMGDEQFF
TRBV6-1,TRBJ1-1,CASSEQGSEAFF
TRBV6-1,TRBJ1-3,CATLVQGGNTIYF
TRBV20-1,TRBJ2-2,CSAGGLHNTGELFF
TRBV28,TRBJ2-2,CASSLIRAGLSNTGELFF
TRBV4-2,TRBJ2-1,CASSQEPQGPHNEQFF
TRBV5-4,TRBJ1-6,CASSLVGKQVSPLHF
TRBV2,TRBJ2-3,CASRVVDTQYF
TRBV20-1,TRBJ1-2,CSALDSPRDGYTF
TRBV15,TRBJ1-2,CATSRDHSSNYGYTF
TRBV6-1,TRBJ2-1,CASRPGLAGRDEQFF
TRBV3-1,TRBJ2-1,CASSLTYNEQFF
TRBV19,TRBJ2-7,CASSMDGLAQYF
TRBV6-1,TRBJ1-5,CASSLTQDRPQHF
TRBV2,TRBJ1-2,CASSERASIYGYTF
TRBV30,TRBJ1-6,CAWSVSDRNSPLHF
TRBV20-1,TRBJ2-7,CSARPKSDYEQYF
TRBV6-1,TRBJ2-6,CASSEVKLGGANVLTF
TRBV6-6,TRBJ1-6,CASSYSKGRHSPLHF
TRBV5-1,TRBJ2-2,CASSFYGHYAGELFF
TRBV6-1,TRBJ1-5,CASTGTGANQPQHF
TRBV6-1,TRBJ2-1,CASIGDALGEQFF
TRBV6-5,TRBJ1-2,CASSYSRVHYGYTF
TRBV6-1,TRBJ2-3,CASKLALSTDTQYF
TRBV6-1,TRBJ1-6,CASRSDWSSYNSPLHF
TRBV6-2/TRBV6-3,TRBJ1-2,CASIPPPYGYTF
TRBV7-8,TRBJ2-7,CASSTGLAGGPGRSEQYF
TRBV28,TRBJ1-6,CASSPPAGSSYNSPLHF
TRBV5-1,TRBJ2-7,CASGTGTSDSYEQYF
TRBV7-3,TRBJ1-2,CASSPTGNYGYTF
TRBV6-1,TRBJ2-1,CASSEDEKGGIYNDQFF
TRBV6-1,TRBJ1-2,CASSKGQAADRYTF
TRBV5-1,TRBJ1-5,CASSLGTASNQPQHF
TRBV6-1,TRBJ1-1,CASSETEGMNTEAFF
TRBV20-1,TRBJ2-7,CSARAYRQGAYEQYF
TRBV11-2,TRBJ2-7,CASSLEASGSWYF
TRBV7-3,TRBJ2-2,CASSLHSEGTGELFF
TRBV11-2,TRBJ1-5,CASSNGADQPQHF
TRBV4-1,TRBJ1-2,CASSQGWQGANYGYTF
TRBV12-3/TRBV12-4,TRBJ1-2,CASRYTGKQENGYTF
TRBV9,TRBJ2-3,CASSPSWVSDTQYF
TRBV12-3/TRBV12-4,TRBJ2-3,CASSPPAGSTDTQYF
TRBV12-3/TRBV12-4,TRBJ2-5,CASSFEGPQTQYF
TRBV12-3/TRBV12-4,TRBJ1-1,CASCIAGAGTEAFF
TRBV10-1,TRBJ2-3,CASSKPGQGADTQYF
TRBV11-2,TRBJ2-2,CASSLSLARTGELFF
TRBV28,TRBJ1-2,CASSYSSGGYTF
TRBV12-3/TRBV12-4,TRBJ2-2,CASTTGLAGDGELFF
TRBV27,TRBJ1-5,CASSSTGYQPQHF
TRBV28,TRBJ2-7,CASSLSDREGEQYF
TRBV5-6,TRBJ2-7,CASSLQTYAYEQYF